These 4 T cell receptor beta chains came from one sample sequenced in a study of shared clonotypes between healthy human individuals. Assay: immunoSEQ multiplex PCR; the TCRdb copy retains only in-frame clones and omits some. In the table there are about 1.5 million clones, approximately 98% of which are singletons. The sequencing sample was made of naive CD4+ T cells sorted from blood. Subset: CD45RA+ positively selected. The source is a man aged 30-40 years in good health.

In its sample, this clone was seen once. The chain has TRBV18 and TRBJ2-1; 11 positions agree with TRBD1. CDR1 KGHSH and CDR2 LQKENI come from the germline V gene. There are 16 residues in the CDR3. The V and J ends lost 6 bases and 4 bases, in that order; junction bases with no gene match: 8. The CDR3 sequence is CASSVRTGGNYNEQFF. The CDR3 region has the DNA TGTGCCAGCTCGGTTAGGACAGGGGGCAATTACAATGAGCAGTTCTTC.

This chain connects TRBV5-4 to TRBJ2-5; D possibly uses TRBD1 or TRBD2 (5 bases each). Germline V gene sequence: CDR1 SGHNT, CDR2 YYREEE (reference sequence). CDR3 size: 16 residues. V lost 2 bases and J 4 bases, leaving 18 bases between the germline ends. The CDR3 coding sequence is TGTGCCAGCAGCTTCGGACTTACAACTGGGGGAGAGACCCAGTACTTC. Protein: CASSFGLTTGGETQYF. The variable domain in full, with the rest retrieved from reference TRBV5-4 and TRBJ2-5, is ETGVTQSPTHLIKTRGQQVTLRCSSQSGHNTVSWYQQALGQGPQFIFQYYREEENGRGNFPPRFSGLQFPNYSSELNVNALELDDSALYLCASSFGLTTGGETQYFGPGTRLLVL.

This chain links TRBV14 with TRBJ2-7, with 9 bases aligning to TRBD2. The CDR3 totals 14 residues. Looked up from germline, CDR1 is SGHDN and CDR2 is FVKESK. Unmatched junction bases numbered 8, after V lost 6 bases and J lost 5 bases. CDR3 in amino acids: CASRLAGPGHEQYF. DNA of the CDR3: TGTGCCAGCAGACTAGCGGGTCCTGGCCACGAGCAGTACTTC.

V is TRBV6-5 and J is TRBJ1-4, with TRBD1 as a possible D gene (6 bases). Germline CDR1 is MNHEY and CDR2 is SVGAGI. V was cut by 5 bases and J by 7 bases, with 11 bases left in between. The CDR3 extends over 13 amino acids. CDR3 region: CASSRQVREKLFF. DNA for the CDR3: TGTGCCAGCAGTAGACAGGTTCGTGAAAAACTGTTTTTT.